This T cell receptor beta chain was recovered during a study of blood T cell repertoires in COVID-19. The wider study: The cDNA or gDNA used as material had been derived from T cells, B-cell-depleted T cells, or PBMCs.

Assay used: immunoSEQ multiplex PCR; TCRdb lists only in-frame clones, some missing. The sample records 75,000 to 95,000 clones, 75% to 90% being singletons. This clone has just a few counts. The V end was cut by 3 bases, the J end by 4 bases, with 12 bases between. Germline loops: CDR1 LNHDA, CDR2 SQIVND (reference sequence). The CDR3 runs 14 residues. The TCR sequence derives from a man aged 45 to 65 with active COVID-19. The chain combines TRBV19 with TRBJ1-2; D not certain. The specimen was peripheral blood. The CDR3 here is CASSIGSTPYGYTF. Written as DNA, the CDR3 is TGTGCCAGTAGTATCGGGTCAACCCCCTATGGCTACACCTTC.